The 29 T cell receptor beta chains in this list originate from one sample, sequenced in a study of CD8 T cells in ankylosing spondylitis. Study results and caveats: There was a TCR beta motif, made of fewer than 10 highly homologous variants, that appeared characteristic of ankylosing spondylitis blood.

TCRdb reanalysed the 5' RACE reads using MiXCR and keeps one entry per CDR3 protein. Altogether 500,000 or so distinct CDR3 sequences are present, roughly 5% being singletons, with the ten largest covering roughly 3.2%. No antigen has been identified for these receptors. Sequences were obtained from blood, either unsorted or a sorted T cell fraction (not recorded which). Source of these receptors: a male donor with ankylosing spondylitis.

The genes are TRBV4-1 and TRBJ2-2; D unclear. This CDR3 is 15 amino acids long. CDR1 MGHRA and CDR2 YSYEKL come from the germline V gene. V lost 0 bases and J 6 bases, leaving 11 bases between the germline ends. The CDR3 DNA follows: TGCGCCAGCAGCCAAGATTGGCGAGGCCCCGGGGAGCTGTTTTTT. Protein product: CASSQDWRGPGELFF.

This clonotype was seen ten or more times. The chain uses TRBV7-2 and TRBJ1-2; D not resolved. Germline CDR1 and CDR2: SGHTA and FQGNSA. There are 14 residues in the CDR3. Deletions cut 2 bases from V and 4 bases from J, with 11 bases between. The CDR3 is CASSLNAGGYGYTF. The CDR3 DNA follows: TGTGCCAGCAGCTTAAATGCGGGAGGCTATGGCTACACCTTC.

This clonotype was seen ten or more times. V gene TRBV6-8 combines with J gene TRBJ2-5; D might be TRBD1 or TRBD2, each matching 6 bases. Gene TRBJ2-1 matches the end of the DNA better, so the J call may be wrong. The CDR3 is made up of 19 amino acids. The germline gives CDR1 MNHGY, CDR2 SAAAGT. The CDR3 loop reads CASSYSGGPGLQRGETQFF. CDR3 bases: TGTGCCAGCAGTTACTCAGGGGGACCGGGACTCCAAAGGGGAGAGACCCAGTTCTTC.

This clonotype occurred many times. The chain carries TRBV28 and TRBJ1-4; TRBD1 is a possible D gene (6 bases). The germline V and J ends were trimmed by 2 bases and 3 bases, with 7 bases remaining between them. From germline, CDR1 is MDHEN and CDR2 SYDVKM. This CDR3 is built from 14 residues. CDR3 in amino acids: CASSLAGANEKLFF. DNA of the CDR3: TGTGCCAGCAGTTTAGCAGGGGCTAATGAAAAACTGTTTTTT.

This clonotype was observed many times. The J gene is TRBJ2-5, the V gene TRBV5-6; TRBD1 matches 7 bases. This CDR3 is 13 amino acids long. V shed 5 bases and J 0 bases; nucleotides not matched to a gene: 1. From germline, CDR1 is SGHDT and CDR2 YYEEEE. CDR3 amino acids: CASRGTDQETQYF. The CDR3 DNA reads TGTGCCAGCAGAGGGACAGACCAAGAGACCCAGTACTTC.

With respect to this clonotype: The junction differs from germline at one of its ends, possibly a read error. The chain employs TRBV19 and TRBJ2-4, with a tentative D call TRBD1 (6 bases). There are 16 residues in the CDR3. Germline V gene data show CDR1 as LNHDA and CDR2 as SQIVND (reference sequence). CDR3 sequence reads: CASSTGTQIIKNIQYF. CDR3 sequence (DNA): TGTGCCAGCAGTACCGGGACACAGATTATCAAAAACATTCAGTACTTC.

This clonotype was recorded at least ten times. V and J are TRBV5-1 and TRBJ1-5; the D gene is possibly TRBD1 (6 bases). The CDR3 has 15 amino acids. V was shortened by 0 bases and J by 7 bases, with 14 bases between the two germline ends. Germline V gives CDR1 SGHRS, CDR2 YFSETQ. The CDR3 loop reads CASSLEGGEEQPQHF. In DNA form, the CDR3 reads TGCGCCAGCAGCTTGGAGGGGGGAGAGGAACAGCCCCAGCATTTT.

This clonotype was seen at least ten times. The chain joins TRBV7-2 to TRBJ2-7; 13 bases match TRBD2. From germline, CDR1 is SGHTA and CDR2 FQGNSA. With V trimmed by 1 base and J by 6 bases, 3 bases remained unmatched. This CDR3 contains 15 residues. CDR3 DNA: TGTGCCAGCAGCTTAGAAGGACTAGCGGGAGCCGAGCAGTACTTC. This codes for CASSLEGLAGAEQYF.

This clonotype has ten or more counts. This sequence joins TRBV7-2 and TRBJ2-4, with D perhaps given as TRBD1 or TRBD2 (5 bases each). This CDR3 has 14 residues. Germline CDR1 is SGHTA and CDR2 is FQGNSA. V was shortened by 3 bases and J by 4 bases, with 10 bases between the two germline ends. The CDR3 loop is CASSFRDGKNIQYF. As DNA, the CDR3 is TGTGCCAGCAGCTTCCGGGACGGAAAAAACATTCAGTACTTC.

This clonotype came up a few times. The CDR3 region is CASRDRSEGEQYF. The DNA of the CDR3 is TGTGCCAGCAGGGACAGGAGTGAGGGCGAGCAGTACTTC. The rearrangement links TRBV27 to TRBJ2-7, with TRBD1 matching over 7 bases. V shed 6 bases, J shed 6 bases, and the junction held 8 bases outside the gene matches. The CDR3 length is 13 residues. Germline V CDR1 and CDR2: MNHEY, SMNVEV (reference sequence).

A few counts support this clonotype. This chain links TRBV15 with TRBJ2-5; D tentatively reads TRBD1 or TRBD2 (5 bases each). Germline assignment: CDR1 LNHNV and CDR2 YYDKDF (reference sequence). Trimming stripped 6 bases from V and 4 bases from J, with 15 bases between. This CDR3 spans 14 amino acids. The CDR3 reads CATSRAGTPETQYF. The CDR3 DNA is TGTGCCACCAGTCGGGCAGGGACCCCAGAGACCCAGTACTTC.

In its sample, this clonotype was seen many times. The chain employs TRBV29-1 and TRBJ2-1; no firm D call. V was trimmed by 4 bases and J by 8 bases, leaving 3 bases between them. CDR3 size: 9 residues. Per the germline V gene, CDR1 is SQVTM and CDR2 is ANQGSEA. CDR3: CSVGHEQFF. In DNA form, the CDR3 reads TGCAGCGTTGGGCATGAGCAGTTCTTC.

This clonotype was seen at least ten times. The chain links TRBV5-1 to TRBJ2-6, with D tentatively TRBD1 or TRBD2 (5 bases each). CDR1 SGHRS and CDR2 YFSETQ come from the germline V gene. The CDR3 runs to 15 residues. V gave up 4 bases and J gave up 4 bases, with 12 bases separating them. For the CDR3, the DNA is TGCGCCAGCAGCCATGGGGGTACCGGGGCCAACGTCCTGACTTTC. Protein product: CASSHGGTGANVLTF.

This clonotype was recorded many times. V usage is TRBV29-1 and J usage is TRBJ2-3; D remains unclear. Germline V gene sequence: CDR1 SQVTM, CDR2 ANQGSEA. V gave up 7 bases and J gave up 2 bases, with 16 bases separating them. There are 14 residues in the CDR3. In DNA form, the CDR3 reads TGCAGCGGCGTCCCCGGGTTACTCACAGATACGCAGTATTTT. The encoded protein is CSGVPGLLTDTQYF.

There are many counts of this clonotype. This rearrangement joins TRBV5-6 to TRBJ2-4, with D hard to call. Per the germline V gene, CDR1 is SGHDT and CDR2 is YYEEEE. V lost 5 bases, J lost 0 bases, and 12 bases lay in between. The CDR3 is 15 residues long. This CDR3 is CASRLMSLAKNIQYF. CDR3 DNA sequence: TGTGCCAGCAGGCTCATGAGTTTAGCCAAAAACATTCAGTACTTC.

The table lists this clonotype with many counts. V usage is TRBV6-1 and J usage is TRBJ1-1; D unclear. Germline CDR1 is MNHNS and CDR2 is SASEGT. The V end was cut by 8 bases, the J end by 1 base, with 17 bases between. The CDR3 spans 15 residues. The CDR3: CASEEYYGENTEAFF. Here the CDR3 DNA reads TGTGCCAGCGAAGAGTATTACGGGGAGAACACTGAAGCTTTCTTT.

This clonotype was seen ten or more times. V is TRBV6-1 and J is TRBJ1-5, with TRBD1 identical over 9 bases. Germline V lookup: CDR1 MNHNS, CDR2 SASEGT. The CDR3 totals 16 residues. V dropped 6 bases and J dropped 1; count of bases not matched to a gene: 7. CDR3 protein: CASRDATGGSNQPQHF. The CDR3 DNA reads as TGTGCCAGCAGAGATGCGACAGGGGGGAGCAATCAGCCCCAGCATTTT.

There are many counts of this clonotype. This sequence joins TRBV6-1 and TRBJ2-5, with D perhaps being TRBD1 or TRBD2 (5 bases each). Trimming took 6 bases from V and 2 from J, leaving 16 bases between them. Germline CDR1 is MNHNS and CDR2 is SASEGT. The CDR3 totals 15 residues. CDR3 sequence reads: CASSHNRDGQETQYF. The CDR3 nucleotides read TGTGCCAGCAGCCATAACCGGGACGGACAAGAGACCCAGTACTTC.

This clonotype was seen ten or more times. This chain uses TRBV7-2 with TRBJ1-1; the D gene is possibly TRBD1 (5 bases). Germline V gives CDR1 SGHTA, CDR2 FQGNSA. CDR3 length: 15 amino acids. V lost 5 bases and J lost 5, with 18 bases in between. CDR3 nucleotide sequence: TGTGCCAGCAGCCCTCAGGGTATGGGATGGACTGAAGCTTTCTTT. It translates to CASSPQGMGWTEAFF.

This clonotype was seen at least ten times. The chain uses TRBV20-1 and TRBJ2-6; D remains ambiguous. Germline loops: CDR1 DFQATT, CDR2 SNEGSKA (reference sequence). The V and J ends lost 3 bases and 1 base respectively, with 10 bases between them. The CDR3 extends over 15 amino acids. The CDR3 DNA follows: TGCAGTGCTAGTGGCAGGTCGTCTGGGGCCAACGTCCTGACTTTC. Translated: CSASGRSSGANVLTF.

This clonotype was seen repeatedly, ten times or more. The chain joins TRBV6-4 to TRBJ2-3; D is ambiguous. The V gene's germline CDR1 is MRHNA and CDR2 SNTAGT. V shed 7 bases and J shed 1 base, with 24 bases lying between them. The CDR3 runs 18 residues. The CDR3 loop is CASKRKRASTKGTDTQYF. The CDR3, as DNA: TGTGCCAGCAAGAGGAAACGGGCGTCGACCAAGGGCACAGATACGCAGTATTTT.

This clonotype occurred many times. This sequence joins TRBV20-1 and TRBJ1-1; 10 nucleotides line up with TRBD1. The ends lost 1 base at V and 1 base at J; junction bases unmatched: 0. CDR3 size: 14 residues. In germline, CDR1 is DFQATT, CDR2 SNEGSKA (reference sequence). As DNA, the CDR3 is TGCAGTGCTAGAGGGGACAGGGGGAACACTGAAGCTTTCTTT. Its translation: CSARGDRGNTEAFF.

This clonotype was seen repeatedly, ten times or more. The chain employs TRBV7-8 and TRBJ2-2, with 15 bases fitting TRBD2. CDR3 length equals 20 residues. Germline lookup yields CDR1 SGHVS and CDR2 FQNEAQ. The V gene end was trimmed by 0 bases and the J gene end by 4 bases; junction bases not matched to a gene: 9. Here the CDR3 DNA reads TGTGCCAGCAGCTTAGCCCACGGGACTAGCGGGGGGTTCGGCACCGGGGAGCTGTTTTTT. Translation: CASSLAHGTSGGFGTGELFF.

This clonotype occurred a few times. The V call is TRBV12-3 or TRBV12-4, the J call TRBJ1-3; D ambiguous. V was shortened by 3 bases and J by 8 bases, with 8 bases between the two germline ends. The CDR3 covers 12 residues. In DNA form, the CDR3 reads TGTGCCAGCAGTTTGTACGTAGACACCATATATTTT. This translates into CASSLYVDTIYF.

The sample holds many counts of this clonotype. The V call is TRBV7-2, the J call TRBJ2-1; TRBD1 aligns across 8 bases. V shed 5 bases, J shed 5 bases, and the junction held 8 bases outside the gene matches. Germline V gives CDR1 SGHTA, CDR2 FQGNSA. The CDR3 covers 15 residues. The CDR3 region is CASSRRDRPNNEQFF. The CDR3 nucleotides are TGTGCCAGCAGCCGCCGGGACAGGCCTAACAATGAGCAGTTCTTC.

This clonotype was picked up many times. The chain employs TRBV6-1 and TRBJ2-5, with D perhaps matching TRBD2 (6 bases). The CDR3 spans 14 residues. V was trimmed by 6 bases and J by 1 base, leaving 12 bases between them. Per germline, CDR1 MNHNS and CDR2 SASEGT. CDR3 in DNA: TGTGCCAGCAGCTGGGGGACTCGCCAAGAGACCCAGTACTTC. Residues: CASSWGTRQETQYF.

This clonotype was seen many times. The V and J genes are TRBV4-3 and TRBJ2-7; D ambiguous. The CDR3 length is 15 residues. Germline V gene lookup returns CDR1 LGHNA and CDR2 YSLEER. Trimming shortened V by 0 bases and J by 4 bases, and 13 bases separated the two germline ends. The CDR3 DNA follows: TGCGCCAGCAGCCAAGAGGGTCAACTCAGGTACGAGCAGTACTTC. Protein: CASSQEGQLRYEQYF.

This clonotype was detected many times. The V and J genes are TRBV28 and TRBJ2-7; D is perhaps TRBD2 (5 bases). CDR3 size: 14 residues. Trimming took off 2 bases at V and 5 bases at J, with 13 bases between the two ends. Germline assignment: CDR1 MDHEN and CDR2 SYDVKM. The CDR3 DNA reads as TGTGCCAGCAGTTTAGCGGGTCCGAGGGACGAGCAGTACTTC. Amino acids: CASSLAGPRDEQYF. Drawing the rest from reference TRBV28 and TRBJ2-7, the complete variable domain is DVKVTQSSRYLVKRTGEKVFLECVQDMDHENMFWYRQDPGLGLRLIYFSYDVKMKEKGDIPEGYSVSREKKERFSLILESASTNQTSMYLCASSLAGPRDEQYFGPGTRLTVT.

This clonotype came up many times. CDR3 sequence reads: CSARDPRREGNEQFF. The CDR3 DNA is TGCAGTGCTAGAGATCCGCGGAGAGAGGGCAATGAGCAGTTCTTC. The rearrangement uses TRBV20-1 and TRBJ2-1; a possible D gene is TRBD2 (5 bases). Germline V lookup: CDR1 DFQATT, CDR2 SNEGSKA (reference sequence). The CDR3 runs 15 residues. The ends were cut back, 0 bases at V and 6 bases at J, with 15 bases in the middle.